These 23 T cell receptor beta chains were sequenced from one sample in a study of shared clonotypes between healthy human individuals. Cells designated naive CD8 were CD45RO-negative and were positively selected for CCR7, with terminally differentiated effector memory CD45RA+ cells excluded. The protocol was immunoSEQ multiplex PCR, while the TCRdb copy is restricted to in-frame clones and leaves out a portion. Altogether about 2.1 million clones are present, about 94% being singletons, with the ten largest covering about 1.7%. What was sequenced was naive CD8+ T cells from PBMCs. These receptors were collected from a man aged 18-30 years in good health. Some clones in this sample may be carry-over from other donors' samples.

The chain's CDR3 is CASSPLGSGMNTEAFF. In DNA, the CDR3 is TGTGCCAGCAGCCCCCTAGGATCGGGCATGAACACTGAAGCTTTCTTT. The chain recombines TRBV5-4 with TRBJ1-1; no firm D call. The CDR3 length is 16 residues. CDR1 is SGHNT and CDR2 is YYREEE in the germline V gene (reference sequence). Trimming took 4 bases from V and 0 from J, leaving 16 bases between them. Full variable domain (rest looked up from reference TRBV5-4 and TRBJ1-1): ETGVTQSPTHLIKTRGQQVTLRCSSQSGHNTVSWYQQALGQGPQFIFQYYREEENGRGNFPPRFSGLQFPNYSSELNVNALELDDSALYLCASSPLGSGMNTEAFFGQGTRLTVV.

The chain employs TRBV19 and TRBJ2-1, with 8 bases lining up with TRBD1. Germline V gene data show CDR1 as LNHDA and CDR2 as SQIVND (reference sequence). After removal of 3 bases from V and 5 bases from J, the junction contained 3 bases not matched to a gene. The CDR3 is made up of 14 amino acids. The CDR3 here is CASSMAGGHNEQFF. The CDR3 nucleotides are TGTGCCAGTAGTATGGCAGGGGGCCACAATGAGCAGTTCTTC.

V usage is TRBV7-8 and J usage is TRBJ2-5; 8 bases align to TRBD2. CDR1 and CDR2 from the germline V gene are SGHVS and FQNEAQ. The V segment lost 5 bases and the J segment 5 bases; nucleotides outside the gene matches: 13. The CDR3 sequence is 16 residues long. The CDR3 sequence is CASSRGLARELETQYF. DNA of the CDR3: TGTGCCAGCAGCCGCGGACTAGCCCGGGAGTTGGAGACCCAGTACTTC. The entire variable domain, with the rest obtained from reference TRBV7-8 and TRBJ2-5, is as follows: GAGVSQSPRYKVAKRGQDVALRCDPISGHVSLFWYQQALGQGPEFLTYFQNEAQLDKSGLPSDRFFAERPEGSVSTLKIQRTQQEDSAVYLCASSRGLARELETQYFGPGTRLLVL.

Notes on this clone: Additional DNA sequences in this sample encode the identical CDR3. The chain couples TRBV10-3 to TRBJ1-1; maybe TRBD1 (5 bases). The CDR3 consists of 13 residues. Between the trimmed V and J ends, which lost 3 bases and 4 bases, there was a span of 9 bases. Germline CDR1 is ENHRY and CDR2 is SYGVKD. In nucleotides, the CDR3 is TGTGCCATCAGTGATTTGGGGGGCACTGAAGCTTTCTTT. As protein: CAISDLGGTEAFF.

The rearrangement joins TRBV28 to TRBJ1-5; D is unresolved. Germline assignment: CDR1 MDHEN and CDR2 SYDVKM. V lost 3 bases to trimming and J lost 2 bases, with 17 bases between them. The CDR3 covers 17 residues. In DNA form, the CDR3 reads TGTGCCAGCAGTTTGCGGAACCGACCGACCGGCAATCAGCCCCAGCATTTT. It specifies CASSLRNRPTGNQPQHF.

The chain uses TRBV19 and TRBJ1-1; weak D call: TRBD1 (5 bases). The germline CDR1 and CDR2 sequences are LNHDA and SQIVND (reference sequence). The CDR3 has 16 amino acids. Trimming left V 6 bases short and J 5 bases short, with 22 bases between. The CDR3 loop reads CASRAAGGLIVTEAFF. The CDR3 DNA is TGTGCCAGTAGGGCAGCGGGGGGACTGATTGTAACTGAAGCTTTCTTT. Full variable domain (remainder filled in from reference TRBV19 and TRBJ1-1): DGGITQSPKYLFRKEGQNVTLSCEQNLNHDAMYWYRQDPGQGLRLIYYSQIVNDFQKGDIAEGYSVSREKKESFPLTVTSAQKNPTAFYLCASRAAGGLIVTEAFFGQGTRLTVV.

This clone has a single count. The rearrangement uses TRBV29-1 and TRBJ2-1; the match to TRBD2 covers 9 bases. The germline V gene has CDR1 SQVTM and CDR2 ANQGSEA. CDR3 length: 14 amino acids. V dropped 7 bases and J dropped 3; count of bases not matched to a gene: 7. The CDR3 sequence: CSAFRREGYNEQFF. The CDR3 coding sequence is TGCAGCGCCTTTCGGCGGGAGGGCTACAATGAGCAGTTCTTC.

This clone was seen only a few times. The chain recombines TRBV6-1 with TRBJ1-5, with a possible D match to TRBD1 (5 bases). From germline, CDR1 is MNHNS and CDR2 SASEGT. This CDR3 is built from 12 residues. V was trimmed by 2 bases and J by 12 bases, leaving 11 bases between them. CDR3 in DNA: TGTGCCAGCAGTGAAAGTAGGGGCTACCAGCATTTT. It is translated as CASSESRGYQHF.

This chain uses TRBV7-8 with TRBJ1-2; TRBD1 matches at 10 bases. CDR3 length: 15 amino acids. Germline V lookup: CDR1 SGHVS, CDR2 FQNEAQ. Trimming took 0 bases from V and 8 from J; bases not matched to a gene: 6. The CDR3 region has the DNA TGTGCCAGCAGCTTAGCGAGAGGGACAGGGGTCGGCTACACCTTC. Translated, it gives CASSLARGTGVGYTF.

The rearrangement links TRBV7-2 to TRBJ2-1; 8 bases map to TRBD2. CDR1 is SGHTA and CDR2 is FQGNSA in the germline V gene. V shed 4 bases, J shed 6 bases, and the junction held 5 bases outside the gene matches. CDR3 length: 14 residues. CDR3 nucleotide sequence: TGTGCCAGCAGCTCCGGACTAGCTCGCAATGAGCAGTTCTTC. It yields the protein CASSSGLARNEQFF.

The V and J genes are TRBV6-5 and TRBJ2-1, with 8 bases identical to TRBD1. V dropped 0 bases and J dropped 8; count of bases not matched to a gene: 6. There are 15 residues in the CDR3. The germline V gene encodes CDR1 MNHEY and CDR2 SVGAGI. In nucleotides, the CDR3 is TGTGCCAGCAGTTACTCCGGGACACAGGGGGATGAGCAGTTCTTC. Translated: CASSYSGTQGDEQFF.

The gene calls are TRBV7-7 and TRBJ2-5; D is uncertain. The CDR3 is 15 amino acids. Germline CDR1 is SSHAT and CDR2 is FNYEAQ (reference sequence). Trimming took 1 base from V and 5 from J, leaving 14 bases between them. The CDR3 nucleotides are TGTGCCAGCAGCTTAGGAGTTGGAAAATCGGAGACCCAGTACTTC. Protein: CASSLGVGKSETQYF.

The chain carries TRBV18 and TRBJ2-2; D possibly corresponds to TRBD2 (5 bases). The CDR3 runs to 16 residues. Germline lookup yields CDR1 KGHSH and CDR2 LQKENI. V was shortened by 2 bases and J by 3 bases, with 13 bases between the two germline ends. CDR3: CASSPVFDYHTGELFF. For the CDR3, the DNA is TGTGCCAGCTCACCAGTTTTCGACTACCACACCGGGGAGCTGTTTTTT.

V gene TRBV6-6 combines with J gene TRBJ2-7; D possibly corresponds to TRBD1 (6 bases). Germline CDR1 is MNHNY and CDR2 is SVGAGI (reference sequence). This CDR3 is 15 amino acids long. V was trimmed by 8 bases and J by 2 bases, leaving 19 bases between them. CDR3 nucleotides: TGTGCCAGCTTGCGGACAGATCAACTTCCCTACGAGCAGTACTTC. This encodes CASLRTDQLPYEQYF.

The chain recombines TRBV10-2 with TRBJ2-1; 7 nucleotides match TRBD2. Germline-derived CDR1 and CDR2 are WSHSY and SAAADI. This CDR3 comprises 11 residues. J lost 10 bases, V lost 10 bases, and 7 bases had no gene match. The CDR3 DNA sequence: TGCGCCACCATAGCGGGTTTCGAGCAGTTCTTC. It codes for CATIAGFEQFF.

This clone was observed once. For the CDR3, the DNA is TGTGCCAGCAGCCCGGGCATCCTCGGAGGGGGCATCTCCGAAAAACTGTTTTTT. It encodes CASSPGILGGGISEKLFF. This chain uses TRBV11-2 with TRBJ1-4; 7 bases agree with TRBD1. The CDR3 spans 18 residues. J gave up 8 bases and V 5 bases, and 20 bases lay outside the gene matches. Per germline, CDR1 SGHAT and CDR2 FQNNGV.

The V call is TRBV5-6, the J call TRBJ2-7, with 8 bases aligning to TRBD2. CDR1 and CDR2 from the germline V gene are SGHDT and YYEEEE. This CDR3 has 12 residues. V was clipped by 0 bases and J by 8 bases; unmatched bases: 1. CDR3 nucleotide sequence: TGTGCCAGCAGCTTGGGACTAGCGAAGCAGTACTTC. Translated: CASSLGLAKQYF.

This rearrangement joins TRBV9 to TRBJ2-1, with TRBD1 identical over 9 bases. This CDR3 has 15 amino acids. Germline CDR1 reads SGDLS; CDR2 reads YYNGEE. V shed 3 bases and J 2 bases; nucleotides not matched to a gene: 3. As DNA, the CDR3 is TGTGCCAGCAGCGACGGGACAGGGACCTACAATGAGCAGTTCTTC. Protein sequence: CASSDGTGTYNEQFF.

CDR3: CASSPPAGYHEQYF. In nucleotides, the CDR3 is TGTGCCAGCAGCCCCCCGGCAGGCTACCACGAGCAGTACTTC. This sequence joins TRBV11-1 and TRBJ2-7; no definite D call. Germline V gene lookup returns CDR1 SGHAT and CDR2 FQDESV (reference sequence). The CDR3 covers 14 residues. Trimming stripped 5 bases from V and 5 bases from J, with 16 bases between.

Only a few counts were recorded for this clone. This rearrangement joins TRBV14 to TRBJ2-1; D might be TRBD2 (6 bases). This CDR3 has 12 residues. V dropped 6 bases and J dropped 9 bases, with 12 bases sitting between them. The germline CDR1 and CDR2 sequences are SGHDN and FVKESK. This CDR3 reads CASRGLVSEQFF. The CDR3 DNA is TGTGCCAGCAGGGGACTTGTAAGTGAGCAGTTCTTC.

The chain is built from TRBV28 and TRBJ2-1; 7 nucleotides match TRBD1. V lost 7 bases and J lost 8; bases outside the gene matches: 8. There are 13 residues in the CDR3. In germline, CDR1 is MDHEN, CDR2 SYDVKM. In DNA form, the CDR3 reads TGTGCCAGCACCCTCGACAGGGCGGATGAGCAGTTCTTC. This gives the protein CASTLDRADEQFF.

The J gene is TRBJ1-3, the V gene TRBV7-2; D possibly corresponds to TRBD1 (5 bases). Trimming took off 5 bases at V and 2 bases at J, with 7 bases between the two ends. Germline V gene data show CDR1 as SGHTA and CDR2 as FQGNSA. CDR3 size: 13 residues. The CDR3 coding sequence is TGTGCCAGCAGCCCAGGGCCTGGAAACACCATATATTTT. Protein sequence: CASSPGPGNTIYF.

This rearrangement joins TRBV2 to TRBJ2-5; D gene ambiguous. Germline CDR1 and CDR2: SNHLY and FYNNEI. The CDR3 is made up of 15 amino acids. Trimming took 3 bases from V and 2 from J, leaving 13 bases between them. This CDR3 is CASSEWGSQQETQYF. The CDR3 coding sequence is TGTGCCAGCAGTGAGTGGGGAAGTCAGCAAGAGACCCAGTACTTC.